This TCR beta chain was found in a study of identical twins. V was shortened by 2 bases and J by 8 bases, with 22 bases between the two germline ends. Germline values: CDR1 SQVTM, CDR2 ANQGSEA. The CDR3 loop spans 15 amino acids. This clonotype was seen repeatedly, ten times or more. All donors were healthy Caucasians. Each CDR3 protein gets one entry after TCRdb re-called the 5' RACE reads with MiXCR. The sample has around 550,000 distinct CDR3 sequences; approximately 16% are singletons. These sequences were also reported in another study, on yellow fever vaccine responses in identical twins.

This rearrangement joins TRBV29-1 to TRBJ2-7, with D perhaps assigned TRBD1 or TRBD2 (5 bases each). The specimen was CD4+ T cells sorted from blood. This receptor was taken from a woman under 30 in good health. The DNA of the CDR3 is TGCAGCGTTGAAAGTAGGGGTAAAGAGGGATCAAAGCAGTACTTC. Protein product: CSVESRGKEGSKQYF.